A selection of T cell receptor beta chains follows, all from one sample in a study of blood T cell repertoires in COVID-19. Assay: immunoSEQ multiplex PCR; the TCRdb copy retains only in-frame clones and omits some. The table records some 190,000 clones, 80% to 90% of them present only once. Sample: peripheral blood. The receptor set was obtained from a man aged 55-75 years with acute or convalescent COVID-19. Both conserved end residues are part of each CDR3. A D gene is named only where the DNA matches it firmly. A row's size may be missing; if present it is once, few, many or a size class.

v_call,clone_size,j_call,d_call,cdr3_nt,cdr3_aa
TRBV15,.,TRBJ1-1,.,TGTGCCACCAGCATGCGGGGGGGCCAGCGACGGATTAACTCTGAAGCTTTCTTT,CATSMRGGQRRINSEAFF
TRBV19,.,TRBJ1-4,.,TGTGCCAGTAGTATCGTGTCGACTAATGAAAAACTGTTTTTT,CASSIVSTNEKLFF
TRBV4-1,once,TRBJ2-3,.,TGCGCCAGCAGCCCCCAGGGGGGAGAGGCGGCGCAGTATTTT,CASSPQGGEAAQYF
TRBV28,.,TRBJ2-2,.,TGTGCCTCCATGGGAGGGGGGCTGAACACCGGGGAGCTGTTTTTT,CASMGGGLNTGELFF
TRBV19,many,TRBJ1-5,TRBD1,TGTGCCAGTAGTATGGGGACAGGGGGCGCGAAGCCCCAGCATTTT,CASSMGTGGAKPQHF
TRBV5-4,.,TRBJ2-5,TRBD1,TGTGCCAGCAGCAACGGACTGAGACAGGGTGAGACCCAGTACTTC,CASSNGLRQGETQYF
TRBV27,.,TRBJ2-7,TRBD2,TGTGCCAGCAGTACCAATTTCGGGAGGAGGTCCTACGAGCAGTACTTC,CASSTNFGRRSYEQYF
TRBV6-2/TRBV6-3,.,TRBJ1-1,.,TGTGCCAGCAGTTACGGGACACCGATGAACACTGAAGCTTTCTTT,CASSYGTPMNTEAFF
TRBV11-2,.,TRBJ2-7,TRBD2,TGTGCCAGCAGCGAGGAGGCGGGAGGCCAATACGAGCAGTACTTC,CASSEEAGGQYEQYF
TRBV27,few,TRBJ1-2,.,TGTGCCAGCAGTTCACAGGGTGAGCATGGCTACACCTTC,CASSSQGEHGYTF
TRBV15,.,TRBJ2-7,.,TGTGCCACCAGCAAATCGGACAGACCCTACGAGCAGTACTTC,CATSKSDRPYEQYF
TRBV7-2,once,TRBJ1-1,.,TGTGCCAGCAAAGTAGGAGACTACATGAACACTGAAGCTTTCTTT,CASKVGDYMNTEAFF
TRBV3-1/TRBV3-2,.,TRBJ2-3,TRBD1,TGTGCCAGCAGCCAAGGGACAGGGGGCACAGATACGCAGTATTTT,CASSQGTGGTDTQYF
TRBV7-3,.,TRBJ1-1,.,TGTGCCAGCAGCCCTCAAAGGGGTACTGAAGCTTTCTTT,CASSPQRGTEAFF
TRBV12-5,.,TRBJ2-2,TRBD1,TGTGCTAGTGGGCAAACCGGGACAGGGGGTCCCGGGGAGCTGTTTTTT,CASGQTGTGGPGELFF
TRBV4-1,.,TRBJ1-5,.,TGCGCCAGCAGCCAAGATAGGGGGTACCAAAATCAGCCCCAGCATTTT,CASSQDRGYQNQPQHF
TRBV12-3/TRBV12-4,.,TRBJ2-2,.,TGTGCCAGCAGTTCCTCGGCCGGGGAGCTGTTTTTT,CASSSSAGELFF
TRBV28,.,TRBJ1-3,.,TGTGCCAGCAGGGGGCCAGGGGTCGGAAACACCATATATTTT,CASRGPGVGNTIYF
TRBV5-1,.,TRBJ2-1,TRBD1,TGCGCCAGCAGCGGAAGGGGGCTCGGGGATGAGCAGTTCTTC,CASSGRGLGDEQFF
TRBV7-3,.,TRBJ2-2,TRBD1,TGTGCCAGCAGCCCACACGACAGGGCTACCGGGGAGCTGTTTTTT,CASSPHDRATGELFF
TRBV27,few,TRBJ1-2,TRBD1,TGTGCCAGCAGTTTCGACAGGGGCTATGGCTACACCTTC,CASSFDRGYGYTF
TRBV11-2,.,TRBJ2-7,TRBD2,TGTGCCAGCAGCTTGGTCACTAGCGGGAGCGCCTACGAGCAGTACTTC,CASSLVTSGSAYEQYF
TRBV6-5,.,TRBJ2-3,.,TGTGCCAGCAGGTTAGCGGACGGCACAGATACGCAGTATTTT,CASRLADGTDTQYF
TRBV5-6,.,TRBJ2-3,TRBD1,TGTGCCAGCAGATCACGACAGGGGGCTTTCACAGATACGCAGTATTTT,CASRSRQGAFTDTQYF
TRBV6-1,.,TRBJ2-4,.,TGTGCCAGCAGTGAAATACGGAACATTCAGTACTTC,CASSEIRNIQYF
TRBV6-1,.,TRBJ1-2,TRBD1,TGTGCCAGCAGTGAAATCGGAGACAGGGTCTTCGGCTACACCTTC,CASSEIGDRVFGYTF
TRBV10-3,.,TRBJ1-4,TRBD1,TGTGCCATCAGTGAGCGGGACAGGTCGGGAAAACTGTTTTTT,CAISERDRSGKLFF
TRBV5-6,.,TRBJ1-3,.,TGTGCCAGCAGCTTGTTTCACGAAGGGGCCGGAAACACCATATATTTT,CASSLFHEGAGNTIYF
TRBV7-9,few,TRBJ2-1,.,TGTGCCAGCAGCTCATGGGGCGGCGGCGGACGGGTCGACAATGAGCAGTTCTTC,CASSSWGGGGRVDNEQFF
TRBV6-4,.,TRBJ2-7,TRBD2,TGTGCCAGCAGATGGACTAGCGGAGGGGAAGCGGACTACGAGCAGTACTTC,CASRWTSGGEADYEQYF
TRBV30,.,TRBJ2-1,.,TGTGCCTGGGGTAGTAAGTCCTACAATGAGCAGTTCTTC,CAWGSKSYNEQFF
TRBV28,.,TRBJ2-7,.,TGTGCCAGCGAGGGCGGGTCCTACGAGCAGTACTTC,CASEGGSYEQYF
TRBV2,.,TRBJ2-1,.,TGTGCCAGCAGTAAAGGCCCGGTAGTAAACGCCTACAATGAGCAGTTCTTC,CASSKGPVVNAYNEQFF